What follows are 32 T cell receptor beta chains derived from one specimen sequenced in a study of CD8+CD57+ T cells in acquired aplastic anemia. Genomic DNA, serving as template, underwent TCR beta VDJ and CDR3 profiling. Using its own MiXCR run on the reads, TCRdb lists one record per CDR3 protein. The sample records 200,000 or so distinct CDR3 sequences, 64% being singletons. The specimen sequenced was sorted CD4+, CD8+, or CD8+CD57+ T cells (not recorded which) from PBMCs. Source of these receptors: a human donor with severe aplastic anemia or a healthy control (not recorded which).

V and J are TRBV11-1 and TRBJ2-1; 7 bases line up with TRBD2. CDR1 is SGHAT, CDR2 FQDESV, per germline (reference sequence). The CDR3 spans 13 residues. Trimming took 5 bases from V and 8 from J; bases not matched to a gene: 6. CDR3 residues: CASSRGGRYEQFF. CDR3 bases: TGTGCCAGCAGCCGCGGGGGTAGGTATGAGCAGTTCTTC.

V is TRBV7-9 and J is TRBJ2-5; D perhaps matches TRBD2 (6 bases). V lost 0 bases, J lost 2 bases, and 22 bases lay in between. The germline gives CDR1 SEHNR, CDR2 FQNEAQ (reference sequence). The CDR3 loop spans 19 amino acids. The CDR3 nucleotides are TGTGCCAGCAGCTTAGCGCTGGGTTCGGCAGGAGGGAGGCAAGAGACCCAGTACTTC. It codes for CASSLALGSAGGRQETQYF.

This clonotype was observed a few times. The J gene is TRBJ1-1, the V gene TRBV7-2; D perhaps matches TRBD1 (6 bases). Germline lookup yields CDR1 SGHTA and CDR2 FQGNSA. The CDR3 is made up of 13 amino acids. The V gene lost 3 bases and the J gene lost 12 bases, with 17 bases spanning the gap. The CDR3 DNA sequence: TGTGCCAGCAGCTTGAGGGGGGAGCCCGAGACTTTCTTT. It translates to CASSLRGEPETFF.

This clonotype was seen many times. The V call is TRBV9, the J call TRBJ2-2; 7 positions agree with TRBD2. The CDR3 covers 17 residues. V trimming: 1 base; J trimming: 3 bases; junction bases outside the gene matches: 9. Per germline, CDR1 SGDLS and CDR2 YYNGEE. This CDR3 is CASSVSGATAYTGELFF. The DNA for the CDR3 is TGTGCCAGCAGCGTAAGCGGGGCTACTGCTTACACCGGGGAGCTGTTTTTT. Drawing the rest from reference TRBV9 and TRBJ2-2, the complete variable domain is DSGVTQTPKHLITATGQRVTLRCSPRSGDLSVYWYQQSLDQGLQFLIQYYNGEERAKGNILERFSAQQFPDLHSELNLSSLELGDSALYFCASSVSGATAYTGELFFGEGSRLTVL.

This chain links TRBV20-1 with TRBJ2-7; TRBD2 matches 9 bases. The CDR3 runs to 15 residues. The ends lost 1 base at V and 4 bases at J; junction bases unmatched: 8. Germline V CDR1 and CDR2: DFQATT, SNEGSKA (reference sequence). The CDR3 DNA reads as TGCAGTGCTAGAGGGGGGGCGGGAGGGAATTACGAGCAGTACTTC. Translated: CSARGGAGGNYEQYF.

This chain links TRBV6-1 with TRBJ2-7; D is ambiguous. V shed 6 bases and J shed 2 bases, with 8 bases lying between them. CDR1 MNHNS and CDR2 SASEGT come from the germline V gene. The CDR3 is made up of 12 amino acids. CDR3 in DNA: TGTGCCAGCAGAACGAACACCTACGAGCAGTACTTC. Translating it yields CASRTNTYEQYF.

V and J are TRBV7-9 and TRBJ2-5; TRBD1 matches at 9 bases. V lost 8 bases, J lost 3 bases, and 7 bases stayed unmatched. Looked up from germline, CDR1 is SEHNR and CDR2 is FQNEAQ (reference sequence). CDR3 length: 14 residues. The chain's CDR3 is CASQPRTGEETQYF. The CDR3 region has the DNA TGTGCCAGCCAGCCTCGGACAGGGGAAGAGACCCAGTACTTC.

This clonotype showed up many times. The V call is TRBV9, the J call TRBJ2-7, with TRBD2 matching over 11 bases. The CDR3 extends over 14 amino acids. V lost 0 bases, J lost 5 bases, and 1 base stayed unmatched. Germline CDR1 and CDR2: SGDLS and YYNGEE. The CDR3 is CASSVASGGHEQYF. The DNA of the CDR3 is TGTGCCAGCAGCGTAGCTAGCGGGGGGCACGAGCAGTACTTC. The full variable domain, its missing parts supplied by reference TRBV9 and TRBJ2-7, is DSGVTQTPKHLITATGQRVTLRCSPRSGDLSVYWYQQSLDQGLQFLIQYYNGEERAKGNILERFSAQQFPDLHSELNLSSLELGDSALYFCASSVASGGHEQYFGPGTRLTVT.

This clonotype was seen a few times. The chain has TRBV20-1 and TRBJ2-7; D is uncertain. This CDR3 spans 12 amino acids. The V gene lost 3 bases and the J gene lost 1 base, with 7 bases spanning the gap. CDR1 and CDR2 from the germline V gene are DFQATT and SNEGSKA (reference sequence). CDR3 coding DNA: TGCAGTGCTAGTAGGCCATCCTACGAGCAGTACTTC. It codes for CSASRPSYEQYF.

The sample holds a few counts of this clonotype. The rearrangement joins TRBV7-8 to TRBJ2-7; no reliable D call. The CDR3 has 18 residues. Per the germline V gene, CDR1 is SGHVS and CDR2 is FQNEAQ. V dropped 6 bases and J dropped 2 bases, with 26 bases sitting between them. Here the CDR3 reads CASSYSNRVWTVAYEQYF. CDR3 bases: TGTGCCAGCAGTTACTCGAATCGCGTGTGGACGGTTGCCTACGAGCAGTACTTC.

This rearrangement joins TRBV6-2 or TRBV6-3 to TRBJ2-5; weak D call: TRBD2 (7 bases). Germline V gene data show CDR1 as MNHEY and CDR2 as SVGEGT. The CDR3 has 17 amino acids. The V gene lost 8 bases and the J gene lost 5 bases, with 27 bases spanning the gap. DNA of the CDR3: TGTGCCAGCCCCCTCGGGGGGCCCCGTCGGGTAGGGGAGACCCAGTACTTC. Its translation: CASPLGGPRRVGETQYF.

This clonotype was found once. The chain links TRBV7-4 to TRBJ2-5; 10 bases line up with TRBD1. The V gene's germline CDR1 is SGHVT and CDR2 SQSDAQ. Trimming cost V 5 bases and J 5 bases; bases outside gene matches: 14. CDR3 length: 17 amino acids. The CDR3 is CASSRTGGPQFFETQYF. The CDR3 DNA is TGTGCCAGCAGCCGGACAGGGGGTCCCCAGTTTTTCGAGACCCAGTACTTC.

CDR3 region: CATSRDQVAEKLFF. The CDR3 DNA reads as TGTGCCACCAGCAGAGATCAGGTGGCTGAAAAACTGTTTTTT. This chain connects TRBV15 to TRBJ1-4; D is unclear. The germline CDR1 and CDR2 sequences are LNHNV and YYDKDF (reference sequence). Between the trimmed V and J ends, which lost 0 bases and 7 bases, there was a span of 9 bases. The CDR3 is 14 amino acids.

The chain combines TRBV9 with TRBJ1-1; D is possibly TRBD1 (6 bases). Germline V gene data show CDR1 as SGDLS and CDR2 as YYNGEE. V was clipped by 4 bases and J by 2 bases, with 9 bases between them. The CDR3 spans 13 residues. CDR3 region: CASSKGENTEAFF. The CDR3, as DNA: TGTGCCAGCAGCAAGGGGGAAAACACTGAAGCTTTCTTT.

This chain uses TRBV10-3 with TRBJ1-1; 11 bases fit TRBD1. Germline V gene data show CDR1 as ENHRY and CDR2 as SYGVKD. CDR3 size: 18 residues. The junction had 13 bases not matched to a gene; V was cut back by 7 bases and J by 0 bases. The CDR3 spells CAITGTGGTLIMNTEAFF. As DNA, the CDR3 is TGTGCCATCACGGGGACAGGGGGGACCCTTATCATGAACACTGAAGCTTTCTTT.

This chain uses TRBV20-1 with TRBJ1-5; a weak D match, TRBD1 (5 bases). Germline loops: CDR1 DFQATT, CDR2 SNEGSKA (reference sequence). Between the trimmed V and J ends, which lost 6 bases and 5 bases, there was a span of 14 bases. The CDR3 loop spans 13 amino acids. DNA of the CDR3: TGCAGTGCCCTTGGGCAGGGAGATCAGCCCCAGCATTTT. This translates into CSALGQGDQPQHF.

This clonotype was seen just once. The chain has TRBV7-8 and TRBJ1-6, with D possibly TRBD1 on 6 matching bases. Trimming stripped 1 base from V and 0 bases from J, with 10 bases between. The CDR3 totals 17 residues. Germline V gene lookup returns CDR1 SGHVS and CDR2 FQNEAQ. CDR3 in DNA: TGTGCCAGCAGCTTAGGAGGGGGGAGCTCCTATAATTCACCCCTCCACTTT. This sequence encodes CASSLGGGSSYNSPLHF.

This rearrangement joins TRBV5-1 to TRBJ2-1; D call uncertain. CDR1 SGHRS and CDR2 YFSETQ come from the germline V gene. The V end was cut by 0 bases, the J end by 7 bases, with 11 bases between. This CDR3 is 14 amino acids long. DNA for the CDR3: TGCGCCAGCAGCTTGGCCGCTCAGGCAAATGAGCAGTTCTTC. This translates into CASSLAAQANEQFF.

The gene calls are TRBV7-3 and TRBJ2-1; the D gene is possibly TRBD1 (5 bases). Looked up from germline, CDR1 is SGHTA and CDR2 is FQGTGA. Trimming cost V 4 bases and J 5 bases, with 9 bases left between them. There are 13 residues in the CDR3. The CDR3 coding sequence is TGTGCCAGCAGCTACGACAGAAACAATGAGCAGTTCTTC. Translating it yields CASSYDRNNEQFF.

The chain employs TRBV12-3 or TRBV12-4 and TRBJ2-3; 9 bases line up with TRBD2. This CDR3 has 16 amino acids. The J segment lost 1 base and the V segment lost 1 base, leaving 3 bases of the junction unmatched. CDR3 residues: CASSLGPSGGTDTQYF. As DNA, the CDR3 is TGTGCCAGCAGTTTAGGGCCTAGCGGGGGCACAGATACGCAGTATTTT.

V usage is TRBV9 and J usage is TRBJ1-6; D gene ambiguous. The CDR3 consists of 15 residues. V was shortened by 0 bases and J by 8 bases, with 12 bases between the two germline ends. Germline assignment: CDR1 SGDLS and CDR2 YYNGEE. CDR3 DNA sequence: TGTGCCAGCAGCGTAGCTTTCCGGCCCGATTCACCCCTCCACTTT. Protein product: CASSVAFRPDSPLHF. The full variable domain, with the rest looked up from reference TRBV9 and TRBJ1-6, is DSGVTQTPKHLITATGQRVTLRCSPRSGDLSVYWYQQSLDQGLQFLIQYYNGEERAKGNILERFSAQQFPDLHSELNLSSLELGDSALYFCASSVAFRPDSPLHFGNGTRLTVT.

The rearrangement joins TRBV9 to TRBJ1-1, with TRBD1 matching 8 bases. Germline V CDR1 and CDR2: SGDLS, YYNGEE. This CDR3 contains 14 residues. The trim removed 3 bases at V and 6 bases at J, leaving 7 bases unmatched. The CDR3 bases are TGTGCCAGCAGCGGGACGACAGGGGATGCTGAAGCTTTCTTT. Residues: CASSGTTGDAEAFF. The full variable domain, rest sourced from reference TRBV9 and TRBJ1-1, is DSGVTQTPKHLITATGQRVTLRCSPRSGDLSVYWYQQSLDQGLQFLIQYYNGEERAKGNILERFSAQQFPDLHSELNLSSLELGDSALYFCASSGTTGDAEAFFGQGTRLTVV.

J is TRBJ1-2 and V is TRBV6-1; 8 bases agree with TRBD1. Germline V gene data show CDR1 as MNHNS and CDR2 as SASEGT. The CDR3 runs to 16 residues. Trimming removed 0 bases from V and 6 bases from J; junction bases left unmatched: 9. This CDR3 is CASSEAHTGTGHGYTF. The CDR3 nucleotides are TGTGCCAGCAGTGAAGCCCACACCGGGACAGGACATGGCTACACCTTC.

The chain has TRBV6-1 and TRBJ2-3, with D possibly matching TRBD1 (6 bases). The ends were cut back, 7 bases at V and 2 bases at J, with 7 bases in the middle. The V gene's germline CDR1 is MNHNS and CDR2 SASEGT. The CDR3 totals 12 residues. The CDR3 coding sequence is TGTGCCAGCAAGGGGGACACAGATACGCAGTATTTT. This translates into CASKGDTDTQYF.

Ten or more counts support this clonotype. CDR3 nucleotides: TGTGCCAGCCGCCCGTGGGAATCCTACGAGCAGTACTTC. The encoded protein is CASRPWESYEQYF. This chain joins TRBV13 and TRBJ2-7; D is uncertain. The ends were cut back, 8 bases at V and 1 base at J, with 12 bases in the middle. Germline V gives CDR1 PRHDT, CDR2 FYEKMQ (reference sequence). The CDR3 contains 13 residues.

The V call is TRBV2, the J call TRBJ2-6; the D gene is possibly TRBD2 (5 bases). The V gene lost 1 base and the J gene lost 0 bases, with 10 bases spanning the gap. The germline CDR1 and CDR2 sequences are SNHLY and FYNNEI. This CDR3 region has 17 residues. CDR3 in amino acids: CASSEGPGISGANVLTF. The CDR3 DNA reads TGTGCCAGCAGTGAAGGTCCGGGGATCTCTGGGGCCAACGTCCTGACTTTC.

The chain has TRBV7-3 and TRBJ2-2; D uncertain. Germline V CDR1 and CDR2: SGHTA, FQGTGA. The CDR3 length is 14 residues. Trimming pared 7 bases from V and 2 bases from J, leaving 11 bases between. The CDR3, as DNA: TGTGCCAGCAAGGGTGGGTCAAACACCGGGGAGCTGTTTTTT. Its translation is CASKGGSNTGELFF.

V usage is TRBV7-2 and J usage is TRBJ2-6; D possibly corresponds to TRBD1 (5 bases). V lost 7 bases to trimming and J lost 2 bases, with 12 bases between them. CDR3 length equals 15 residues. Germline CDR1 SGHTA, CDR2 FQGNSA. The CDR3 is CASTPPGTGANVLTF. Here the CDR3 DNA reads TGTGCCAGCACCCCACCAGGGACTGGGGCCAACGTCCTGACTTTC.

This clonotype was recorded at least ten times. CDR3 in DNA: TGTGCCACCAGTGATTTGGGGACAGGGGAAGAGACCCAGTACTTC. Protein product: CATSDLGTGEETQYF. V is TRBV24-1 and J is TRBJ2-5; 10 nucleotides agree with TRBD1. The V segment lost 0 bases and the J segment 3 bases; nucleotides outside the gene matches: 0. CDR3 length: 15 amino acids. In germline, CDR1 is KGHDR, CDR2 SFDVKD.

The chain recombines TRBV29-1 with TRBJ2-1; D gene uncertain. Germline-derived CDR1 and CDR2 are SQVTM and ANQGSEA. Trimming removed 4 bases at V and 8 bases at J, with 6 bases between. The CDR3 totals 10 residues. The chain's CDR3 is CSVVLDEQFF. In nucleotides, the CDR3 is TGCAGCGTTGTCTTGGATGAGCAGTTCTTC.

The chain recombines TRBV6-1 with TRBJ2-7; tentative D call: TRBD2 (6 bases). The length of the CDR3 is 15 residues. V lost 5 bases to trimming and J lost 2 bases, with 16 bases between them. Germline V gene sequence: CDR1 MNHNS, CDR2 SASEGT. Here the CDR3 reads CASSYHSGSTYEQYF. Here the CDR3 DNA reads TGTGCCAGCAGTTACCATAGCGGAAGTACCTACGAGCAGTACTTC.

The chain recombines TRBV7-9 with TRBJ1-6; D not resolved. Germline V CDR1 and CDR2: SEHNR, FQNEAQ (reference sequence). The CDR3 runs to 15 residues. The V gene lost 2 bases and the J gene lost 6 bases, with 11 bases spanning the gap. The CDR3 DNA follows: TGTGCCAGCAGCTTATGGAGCAGTGGTAATTCACCCCTCCACTTT. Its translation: CASSLWSSGNSPLHF. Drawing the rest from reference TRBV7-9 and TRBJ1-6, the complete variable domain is DTGVSQNPRHKITKRGQNVTFRCDPISEHNRLYWYRQTLGQGPEFLTYFQNEAQLEKSRLLSDRFSAERPKGSFSTLEIQRTEQGDSAMYLCASSLWSSGNSPLHFGNGTRLTVT.